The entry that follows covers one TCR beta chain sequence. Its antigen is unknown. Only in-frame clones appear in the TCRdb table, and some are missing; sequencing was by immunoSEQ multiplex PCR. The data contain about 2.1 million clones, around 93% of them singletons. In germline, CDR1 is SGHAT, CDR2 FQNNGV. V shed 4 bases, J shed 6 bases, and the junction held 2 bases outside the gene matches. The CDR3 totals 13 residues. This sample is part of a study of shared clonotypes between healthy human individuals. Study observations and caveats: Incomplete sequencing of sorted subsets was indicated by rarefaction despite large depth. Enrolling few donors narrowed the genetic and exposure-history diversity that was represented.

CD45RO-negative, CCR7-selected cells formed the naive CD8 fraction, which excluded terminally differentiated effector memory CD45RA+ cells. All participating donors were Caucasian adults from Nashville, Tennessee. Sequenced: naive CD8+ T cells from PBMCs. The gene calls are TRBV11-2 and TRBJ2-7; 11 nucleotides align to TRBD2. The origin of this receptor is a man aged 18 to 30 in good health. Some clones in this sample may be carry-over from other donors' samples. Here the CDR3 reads CASSSGLAAEQYF. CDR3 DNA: TGTGCCAGCAGCTCGGGACTAGCGGCCGAGCAGTACTTC. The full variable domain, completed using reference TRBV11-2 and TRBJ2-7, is EAGVAQSPRYKIIEKRQSVAFWCNPISGHATLYWYQQILGQGPKLLIQFQNNGVVDDSQLPKDRFSAERLKGVDSTLKIQPAKLEDSAVYLCASSSGLAAEQYFGPGTRLTVT.